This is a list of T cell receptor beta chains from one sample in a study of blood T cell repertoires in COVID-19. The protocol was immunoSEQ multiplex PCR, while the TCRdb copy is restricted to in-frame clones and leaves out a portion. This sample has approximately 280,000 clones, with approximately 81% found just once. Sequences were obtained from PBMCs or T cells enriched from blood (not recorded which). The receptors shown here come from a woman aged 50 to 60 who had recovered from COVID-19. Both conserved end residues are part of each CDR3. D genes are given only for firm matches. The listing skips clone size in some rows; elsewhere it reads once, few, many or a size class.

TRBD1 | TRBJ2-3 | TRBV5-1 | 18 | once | TGCGCCAGCAGTAGGGGGTGGACAGGGAGTATGAGGGCAGATACGCAGTATTTT | CASSRGWTGSMRADTQYF
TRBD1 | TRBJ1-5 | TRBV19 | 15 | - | TGTGCCAGTAGTTGGTCGACAGGGGTATTTCAGCCCCAGCATTTT | CASSWSTGVFQPQHF
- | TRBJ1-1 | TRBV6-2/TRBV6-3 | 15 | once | TGTGCCAGCAGTTACTCATCAGGGGCCGCCCCTGTAGCTTTCTTT | CASSYSSGAAPVAFF
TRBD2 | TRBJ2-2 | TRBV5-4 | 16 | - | TGTGCCAGCAGCTGGCGGGAGAAGGGGAACACCGGGGAGCTGTTTTTT | CASSWREKGNTGELFF
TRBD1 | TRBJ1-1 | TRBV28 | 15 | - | TGTGCCAGCAGCCCCCCGCGACAGGGTATCGCTGAAGCTTTCTTT | CASSPPRQGIAEAFF
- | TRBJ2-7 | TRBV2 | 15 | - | TGTGCCAGCAGTGATACCGGAGGGTTCTCCTACGAGCAGTACTTC | CASSDTGGFSYEQYF
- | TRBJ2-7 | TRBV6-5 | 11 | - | TGTGCCAGCAGACTCGTCTACGAGCAGTACTTC | CASRLVYEQYF
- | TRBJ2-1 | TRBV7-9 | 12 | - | TGTGCCAGCAGCCAGACTAGCAATGAGCAGTTCTTC | CASSQTSNEQFF
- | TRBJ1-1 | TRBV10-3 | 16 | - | TGTGCCATCAGTGTGCGCAGCGCGTCCATGAACACTGAAGCTTTCTTT | CAISVRSASMNTEAFF
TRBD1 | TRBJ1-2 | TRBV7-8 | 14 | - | TGTGCCAGCAGCCTGACAGGGTTAAACTATGGCTACACCTTC | CASSLTGLNYGYTF
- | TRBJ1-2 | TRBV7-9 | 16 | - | TGTGCCAGCAGCTCCCAGGGACAACCGATTAACTATGGCTACACCTTC | CASSSQGQPINYGYTF
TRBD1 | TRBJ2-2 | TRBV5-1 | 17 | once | TGCGCCAGCAGTTATATGTCCGGACAGGGAGGCACCGGGGAGCTGTTTTTT | CASSYMSGQGGTGELFF
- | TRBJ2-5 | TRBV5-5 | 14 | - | TGTGCCAGCAGCTTGGCGTCAGTCCAAGAGACCCAGTACTTC | CASSLASVQETQYF
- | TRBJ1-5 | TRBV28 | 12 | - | TGTGCCACCTCGGGGTTCAATCAGCCCCAGCATTTT | CATSGFNQPQHF
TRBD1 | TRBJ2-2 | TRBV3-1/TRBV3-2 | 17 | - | TGTGCCAGCAGGCGGACAGGGGGCTACACGAACACCGGGGAGCTGTTTTTT | CASRRTGGYTNTGELFF
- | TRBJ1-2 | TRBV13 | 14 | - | TGTGCCAGCAGCTTGTACTCAGGGAACTATGGCTACACCTTC | CASSLYSGNYGYTF
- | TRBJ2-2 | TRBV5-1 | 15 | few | TGCGCCAGCAGCTTGGGCCAGATGAACACCGGGGAGCTGTTTTTT | CASSLGQMNTGELFF
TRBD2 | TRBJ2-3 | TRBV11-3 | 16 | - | TGTGCCAGCAGCTTGACTAGCGGGGGGGATCTAGATACGCAGTATTTT | CASSLTSGGDLDTQYF
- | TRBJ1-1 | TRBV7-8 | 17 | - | TGTGCCAGCAGCTTAGCTACGATGGGACAAGTGGTGGGGGCAGCTTTCTTT | CASSLATMGQVVGAAFF
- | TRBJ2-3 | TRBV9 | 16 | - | TGTGCCAGCAGCGTAGGAGCTAGCGAGAGCACAGATACGCAGTATTTT | CASSVGASESTDTQYF
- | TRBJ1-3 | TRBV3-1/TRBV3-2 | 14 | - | TGTGCCAGCAGCCCGGGAGGGTGGGGAAACACCATATATTTT | CASSPGGWGNTIYF
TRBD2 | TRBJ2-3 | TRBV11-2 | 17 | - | TGTGCCAGCAGCCCACCGGCGGCGGGGGGCAGCACAGATACGCAGTATTTT | CASSPPAAGGSTDTQYF
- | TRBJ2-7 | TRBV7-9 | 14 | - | TGTGCCAGCAGACCGGGGCGGGGCTTGGAGGAGCAGTACTTC | CASRPGRGLEEQYF
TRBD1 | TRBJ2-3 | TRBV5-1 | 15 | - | TGCGCCAGCAGCTTGGGGGACAGCTCCACAGATACGCAGTATTTT | CASSLGDSSTDTQYF
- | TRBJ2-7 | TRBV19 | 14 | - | TGTGCCAGTAGTAGTCAGGGCCTCTCCTACGAGCAGTACTTC | CASSSQGLSYEQYF
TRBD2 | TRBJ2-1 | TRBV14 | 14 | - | TGTGCCAGCAGCCGGACTAGCGGGGCTAATGAGCAGTTCTTC | CASSRTSGANEQFF
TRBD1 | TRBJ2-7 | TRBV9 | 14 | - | TGTGCCAGCAGCCAGACAGGGGGAAGATTCGAGCAGTACTTC | CASSQTGGRFEQYF
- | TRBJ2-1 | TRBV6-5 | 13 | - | TGTGCCAGCAGCTCCGTTGGGGGGAATGAGCAGTTCTTC | CASSSVGGNEQFF
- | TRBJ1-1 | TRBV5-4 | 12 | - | TGTGCCAGCAGCCCCGGGGGGCTTGAAGCTTTCTTT | CASSPGGLEAFF
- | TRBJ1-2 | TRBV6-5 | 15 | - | TGTGCCAGCAGTTACGGGATAACAGGGACGGGTGGCTACACCTTC | CASSYGITGTGGYTF
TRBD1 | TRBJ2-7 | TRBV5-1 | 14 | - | TGCGCCAGCAGCTACCGGGACAGGTACTACGAGCAGTACTTC | CASSYRDRYYEQYF
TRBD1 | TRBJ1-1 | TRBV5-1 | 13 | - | TGCGCCAGCAGCGGGACAGTGAACACTGAAGCTTTCTTT | CASSGTVNTEAFF
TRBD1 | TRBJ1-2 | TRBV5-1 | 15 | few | TGCGCCAGCAGCTATGGGACAGGGGGACGCTATGGCTACACCTTC | CASSYGTGGRYGYTF
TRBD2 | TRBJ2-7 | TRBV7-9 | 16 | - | TGTGCCAGCAGCTTAGCCCTAGGCGGGGGGGCGAACGAGCAGTACTTC | CASSLALGGGANEQYF
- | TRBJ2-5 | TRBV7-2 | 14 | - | TGTGCCAGCAGCTTAGACGGTCTCGGGGAGACCCAGTACTTC | CASSLDGLGETQYF
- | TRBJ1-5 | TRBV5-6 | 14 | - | TGTGCCAGCAGCTTGGTCGGGGTCAATCAGCCCCAGCATTTT | CASSLVGVNQPQHF
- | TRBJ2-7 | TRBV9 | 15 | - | TGTGCCAGCAGCGTAGGTGCCCTCCGAGCGGGCGAGCAGTACTTC | CASSVGALRAGEQYF
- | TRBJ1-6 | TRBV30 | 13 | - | TGTGCCTGGCAAACAGGGCCTAATTCACCCCTCCACTTT | CAWQTGPNSPLHF
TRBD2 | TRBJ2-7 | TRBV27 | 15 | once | TGTGCCAGCAGGGGGGGGACTAGGGCTTCCTACGAGCAGTACTTC | CASRGGTRASYEQYF
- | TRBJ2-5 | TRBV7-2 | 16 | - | TGTGCCAGCAGCTTAAAAACGGGATCCGCAAGGGAGACCCAGTACTTC | CASSLKTGSARETQYF
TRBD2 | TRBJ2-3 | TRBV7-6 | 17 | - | TGTGCCAGCAGCCGGACTAGCGGGGGGATGGGCACAGATACGCAGTATTTT | CASSRTSGGMGTDTQYF
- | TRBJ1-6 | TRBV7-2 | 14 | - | TGTGCCAGCAGTCCCGACGGGGGGAGGAGGACCCTCCACTTT | CASSPDGGRRTLHF
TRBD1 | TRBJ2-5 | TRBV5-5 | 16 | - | TGTGCCAGCAGCTTGGGGGGACAGTCGCCCCAAGAGACCCAGTACTTC | CASSLGGQSPQETQYF
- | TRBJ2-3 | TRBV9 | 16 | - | TGTGCCAGCAGCGTAGGGGCTAGCCTAAACACAGATACGCAGTATTTT | CASSVGASLNTDTQYF
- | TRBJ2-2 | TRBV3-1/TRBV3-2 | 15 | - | TGTGCCAGCAGCCCCCGGGACTCCCCCGGAGGGGAGCTGTTTTTT | CASSPRDSPGGELFF
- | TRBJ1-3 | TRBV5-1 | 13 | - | TGCGCCAGCAGTGAACTCGATGGAAACACCATATATTTT | CASSELDGNTIYF
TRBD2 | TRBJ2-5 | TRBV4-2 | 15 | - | TGTGCCAGCAGGAGAGGGACTAGCGGGCAAGAGACCCAGTACTTC | CASRRGTSGQETQYF
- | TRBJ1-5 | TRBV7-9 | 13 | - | TGTGCCAGCAGTCCCAGCGGTTTTCAGCCCCAGCATTTT | CASSPSGFQPQHF
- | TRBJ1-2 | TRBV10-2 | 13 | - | TGCGCCAGCTGGGAACGGCGGCAGGGTGGCTACACCTTC | CASWERRQGGYTF
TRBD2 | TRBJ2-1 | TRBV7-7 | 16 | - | TGTGCCAGCAGCCAAACTCTAGCGGGGTCACACAATGAGCAGTTCTTC | CASSQTLAGSHNEQFF
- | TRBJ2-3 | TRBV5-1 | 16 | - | TGCGCCAGCAGCCCTAGCGTTAGGGGGCAGGGAGATACGCAGTATTTT | CASSPSVRGQGDTQYF
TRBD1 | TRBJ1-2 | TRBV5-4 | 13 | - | TGTGCCAGCAGCGTCGGACAGGACGGTGGCTACACCTTC | CASSVGQDGGYTF
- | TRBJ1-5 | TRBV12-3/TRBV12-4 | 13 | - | TGTGCCAGCAGTTTAGGGAGGGATCAGCCCCAGCATTTT | CASSLGRDQPQHF
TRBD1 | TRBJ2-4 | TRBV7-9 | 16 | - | TGTGCCAGCAGCTCACAGGGGGCTCTGGCCAAAAACATTCAGTACTTC | CASSSQGALAKNIQYF
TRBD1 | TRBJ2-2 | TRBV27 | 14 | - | TGTGCCAGCAGCCGGGACAGGGTGGACGGGGAGCTGTTTTTT | CASSRDRVDGELFF
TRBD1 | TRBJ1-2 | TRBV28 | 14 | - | TGTGCCAGCAGGCTCAGGGGGTATGGCTATGGCTACACCTTC | CASRLRGYGYGYTF
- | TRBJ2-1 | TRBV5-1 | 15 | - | TGCGCCAGCAGCTTGTTTCAGGGGAATTACAATGAGCAGTTCTTC | CASSLFQGNYNEQFF
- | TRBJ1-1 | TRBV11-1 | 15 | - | TGTGCCAGCAGCTTAGCGCTCCAGGGTGAGCCTGAAGCTTTCTTT | CASSLALQGEPEAFF